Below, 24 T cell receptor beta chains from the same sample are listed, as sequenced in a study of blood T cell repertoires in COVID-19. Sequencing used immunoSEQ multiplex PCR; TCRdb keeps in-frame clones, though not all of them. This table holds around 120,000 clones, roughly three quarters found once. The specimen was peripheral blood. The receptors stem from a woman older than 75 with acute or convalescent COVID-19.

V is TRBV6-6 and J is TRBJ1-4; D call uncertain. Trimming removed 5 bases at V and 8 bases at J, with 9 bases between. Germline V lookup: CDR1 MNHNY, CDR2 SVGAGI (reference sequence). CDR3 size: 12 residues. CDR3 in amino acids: CASSPPREKLFF. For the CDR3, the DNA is TGTGCCAGCAGTCCCCCTAGGGAAAAACTGTTTTTT.

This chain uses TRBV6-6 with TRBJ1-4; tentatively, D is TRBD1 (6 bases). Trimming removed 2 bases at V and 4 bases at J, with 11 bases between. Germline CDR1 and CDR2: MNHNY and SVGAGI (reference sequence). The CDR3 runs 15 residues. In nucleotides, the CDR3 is TGTGCCAGCAGTTACCGGGGGGGGCATAATGAAAAACTGTTTTTT. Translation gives CASSYRGGHNEKLFF.

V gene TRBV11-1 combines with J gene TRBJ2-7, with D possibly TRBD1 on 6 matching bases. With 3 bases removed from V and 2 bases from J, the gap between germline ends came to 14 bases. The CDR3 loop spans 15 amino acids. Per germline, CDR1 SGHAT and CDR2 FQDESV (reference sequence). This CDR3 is CASSLGRTAPYEQYF. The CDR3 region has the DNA TGTGCCAGCAGCTTGGGAAGGACAGCCCCCTACGAGCAGTACTTC. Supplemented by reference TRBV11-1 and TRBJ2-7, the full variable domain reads EAEVAQSPRYKITEKSQAVAFWCDPISGHATLYWYRQILGQGPELLVQFQDESVVDDSQLPKDRFSAERLKGVDSTLKIQPAELGDSAMYLCASSLGRTAPYEQYFGPGTRLTVT.

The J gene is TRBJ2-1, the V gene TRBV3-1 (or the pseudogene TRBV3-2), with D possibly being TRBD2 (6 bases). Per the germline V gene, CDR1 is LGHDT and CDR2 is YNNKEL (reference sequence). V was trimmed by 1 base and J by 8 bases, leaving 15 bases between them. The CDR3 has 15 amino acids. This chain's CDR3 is CASSQAREFVHEQFF. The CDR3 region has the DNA TGTGCCAGCAGCCAAGCTCGGGAGTTTGTGCATGAGCAGTTCTTC.

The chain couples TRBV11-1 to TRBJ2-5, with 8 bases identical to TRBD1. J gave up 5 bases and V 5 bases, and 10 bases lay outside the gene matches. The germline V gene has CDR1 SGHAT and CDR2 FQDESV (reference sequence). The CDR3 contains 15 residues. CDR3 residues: CASSPRTGPHETQYF. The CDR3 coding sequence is TGTGCCAGCAGCCCACGGACAGGGCCTCACGAGACCCAGTACTTC.

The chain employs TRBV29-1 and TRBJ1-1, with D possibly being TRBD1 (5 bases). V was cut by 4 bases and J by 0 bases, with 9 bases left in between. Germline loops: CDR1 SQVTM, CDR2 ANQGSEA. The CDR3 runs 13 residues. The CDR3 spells CSVGQFMNTEAFF. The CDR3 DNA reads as TGCAGCGTTGGACAGTTCATGAACACTGAAGCTTTCTTT.

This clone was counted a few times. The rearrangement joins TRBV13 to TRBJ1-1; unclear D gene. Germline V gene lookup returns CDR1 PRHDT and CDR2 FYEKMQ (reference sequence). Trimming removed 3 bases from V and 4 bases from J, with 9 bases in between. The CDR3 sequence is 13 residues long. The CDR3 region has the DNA TGTGCCAGCAGCTTTGGTGCGAGCACTGAAGCTTTCTTT. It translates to CASSFGASTEAFF.

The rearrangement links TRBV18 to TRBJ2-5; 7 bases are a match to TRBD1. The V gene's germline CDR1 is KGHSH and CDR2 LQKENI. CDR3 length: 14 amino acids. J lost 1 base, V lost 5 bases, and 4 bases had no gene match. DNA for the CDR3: TGTGCCAGCTCAAGGCAGGGGGTCCAAGAGACCCAGTACTTC. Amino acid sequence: CASSRQGVQETQYF.

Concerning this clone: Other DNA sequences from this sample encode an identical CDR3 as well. The CDR3: CASSSQNTEAFF. CDR3 nucleotide sequence: TGCGCCAGCAGTTCACAGAACACTGAAGCTTTCTTT. The gene calls are TRBV5-1 and TRBJ1-1, with D hard to call. The V gene's germline CDR1 is SGHRS and CDR2 YFSETQ. The CDR3 is 12 residues long. The V end lost 5 bases, the J end lost 1 base, and 6 bases lay between the germline ends.

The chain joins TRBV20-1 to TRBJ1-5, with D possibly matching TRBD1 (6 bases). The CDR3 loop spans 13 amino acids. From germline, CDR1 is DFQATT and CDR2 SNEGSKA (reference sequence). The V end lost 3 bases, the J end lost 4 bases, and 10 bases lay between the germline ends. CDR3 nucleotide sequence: TGCAGTGCTAGTAGACAGGCTAATCAGCCCCAGCATTTT. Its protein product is CSASRQANQPQHF.

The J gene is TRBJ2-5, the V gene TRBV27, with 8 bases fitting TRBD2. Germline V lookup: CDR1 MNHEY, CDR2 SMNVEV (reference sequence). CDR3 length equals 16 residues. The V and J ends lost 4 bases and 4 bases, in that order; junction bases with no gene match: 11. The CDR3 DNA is TGTGCCAGCAGTTCCCGACCGCGAAGCGGGGGAGAGACCCAGTACTTC. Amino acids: CASSSRPRSGGETQYF.

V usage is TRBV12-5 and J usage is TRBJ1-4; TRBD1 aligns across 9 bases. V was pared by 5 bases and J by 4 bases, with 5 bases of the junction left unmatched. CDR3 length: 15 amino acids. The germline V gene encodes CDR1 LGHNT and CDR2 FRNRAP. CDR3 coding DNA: TGTGCTAGTGGTAGCCCGGGACAGGGTAATGAAAAACTGTTTTTT. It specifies CASGSPGQGNEKLFF.

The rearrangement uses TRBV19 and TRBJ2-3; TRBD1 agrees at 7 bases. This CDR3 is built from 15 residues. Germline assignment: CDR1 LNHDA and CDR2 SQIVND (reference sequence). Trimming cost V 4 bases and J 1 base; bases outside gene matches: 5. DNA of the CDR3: TGTGCCAGTAGTAGACAGGGATTCGGCACAGATACGCAGTATTTT. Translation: CASSRQGFGTDTQYF.

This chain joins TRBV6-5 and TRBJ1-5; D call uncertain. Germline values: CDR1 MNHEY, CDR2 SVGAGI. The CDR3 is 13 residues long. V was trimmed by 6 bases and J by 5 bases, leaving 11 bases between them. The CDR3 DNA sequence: TGTGCCAGCAGGGCAGTTGATCATCAGCCCCAGCATTTT. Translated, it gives CASRAVDHQPQHF.

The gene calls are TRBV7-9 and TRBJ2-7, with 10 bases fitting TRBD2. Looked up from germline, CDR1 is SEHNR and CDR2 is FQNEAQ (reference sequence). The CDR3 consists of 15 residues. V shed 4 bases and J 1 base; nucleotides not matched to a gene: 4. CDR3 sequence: CASSSSGSSSYEQYF. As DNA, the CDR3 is TGTGCCAGCAGCTCTAGCGGGAGTAGTTCCTACGAGCAGTACTTC.

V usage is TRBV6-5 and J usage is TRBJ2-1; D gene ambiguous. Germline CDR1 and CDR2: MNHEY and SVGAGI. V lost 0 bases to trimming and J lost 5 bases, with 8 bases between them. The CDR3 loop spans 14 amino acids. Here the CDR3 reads CASSYSYSDNEQFF. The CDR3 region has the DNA TGTGCCAGCAGTTACTCATACTCGGACAATGAGCAGTTCTTC.

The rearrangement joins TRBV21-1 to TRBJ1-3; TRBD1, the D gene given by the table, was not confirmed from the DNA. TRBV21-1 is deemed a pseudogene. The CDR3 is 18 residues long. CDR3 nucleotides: TGTGCCAGCAGCATCGTGGTCCTTTTGGCCGGGACAGGAAACACCATATATTTT. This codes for CASSIVVLLAGTGNTIYF.

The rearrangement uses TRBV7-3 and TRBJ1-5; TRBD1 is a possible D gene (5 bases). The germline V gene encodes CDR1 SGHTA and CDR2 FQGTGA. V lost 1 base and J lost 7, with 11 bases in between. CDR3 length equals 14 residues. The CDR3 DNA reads TGTGCCAGCAGCTTAAAAGGGGAGGACCAGCCCCAGCATTTT. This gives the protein CASSLKGEDQPQHF. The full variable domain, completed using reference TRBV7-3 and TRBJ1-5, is GAGVSQTPSNKVTEKGKYVELRCDPISGHTALYWYRQSLGQGPEFLIYFQGTGAADDSGLPNDRFFAVRPEGSVSTLKIQRTERGDSAVYLCASSLKGEDQPQHFGDGTRLSIL.

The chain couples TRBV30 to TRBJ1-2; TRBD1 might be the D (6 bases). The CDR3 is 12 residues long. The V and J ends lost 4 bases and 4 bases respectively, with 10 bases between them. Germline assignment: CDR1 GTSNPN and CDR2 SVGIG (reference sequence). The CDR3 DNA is TGTGCCTGGACCACAGGGCCCTATGGCTACACCTTC. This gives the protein CAWTTGPYGYTF. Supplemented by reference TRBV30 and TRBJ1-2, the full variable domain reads SQTIHQWPATLVQPVGSPLSLECTVEGTSNPNLYWYRQAAGRGLQLLFYSVGIGQISSEVPQNLSASRPQDRQFILSSKKLLLSDSGFYLCAWTTGPYGYTFGSGTRLTVV.

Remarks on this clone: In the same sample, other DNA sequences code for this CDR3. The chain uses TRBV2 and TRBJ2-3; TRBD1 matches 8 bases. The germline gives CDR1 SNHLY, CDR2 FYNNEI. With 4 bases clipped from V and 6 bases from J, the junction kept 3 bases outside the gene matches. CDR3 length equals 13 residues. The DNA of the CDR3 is TGTGCCAGCAGTGGACAGGGGTGGGATACGCAGTATTTT. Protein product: CASSGQGWDTQYF.

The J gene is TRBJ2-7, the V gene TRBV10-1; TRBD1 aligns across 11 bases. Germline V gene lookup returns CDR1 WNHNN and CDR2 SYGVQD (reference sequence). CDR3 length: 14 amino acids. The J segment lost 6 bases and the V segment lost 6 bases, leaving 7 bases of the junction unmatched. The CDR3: CASSAGQGAPEQYF. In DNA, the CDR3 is TGCGCCAGCAGCGCTGGACAGGGGGCCCCCGAGCAGTACTTC.

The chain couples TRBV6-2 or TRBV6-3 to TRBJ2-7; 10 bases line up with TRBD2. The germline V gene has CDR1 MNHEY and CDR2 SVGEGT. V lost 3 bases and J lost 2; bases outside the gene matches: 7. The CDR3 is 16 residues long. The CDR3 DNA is TGTGCCAGCAGTTATCCTAGCGGGAGAGGCGCCTACGAGCAGTACTTC. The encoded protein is CASSYPSGRGAYEQYF.

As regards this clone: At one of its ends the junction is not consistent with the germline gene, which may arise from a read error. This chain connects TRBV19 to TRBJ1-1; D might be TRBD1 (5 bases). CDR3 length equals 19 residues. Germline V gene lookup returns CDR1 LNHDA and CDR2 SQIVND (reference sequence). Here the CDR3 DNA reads TGTGCCAGCAGTATAGTCCCCAGACAGTGGGATGGTCCTAACACTGAAGCTTTCTTT. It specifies CASSIVPRQWDGPNTEAFF. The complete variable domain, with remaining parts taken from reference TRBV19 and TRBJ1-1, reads DGGITQSPKYLFRKEGQNVTLSCEQNLNHDAMYWYRQDPGQGLRLIYYSQIVNDFQKGDIAEGYSVSREKKESFPLTVTSAQKNPTAFYLCASSIVPRQWDGPNTEAFFGQGTRLTVV.

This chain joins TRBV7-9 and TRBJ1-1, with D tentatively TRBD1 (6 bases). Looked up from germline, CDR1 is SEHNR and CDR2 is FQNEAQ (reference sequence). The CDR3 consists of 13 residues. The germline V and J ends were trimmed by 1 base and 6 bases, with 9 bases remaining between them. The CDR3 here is CASSLDRAAEAFF. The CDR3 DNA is TGTGCCAGCAGCTTAGACAGGGCGGCTGAAGCTTTCTTT.